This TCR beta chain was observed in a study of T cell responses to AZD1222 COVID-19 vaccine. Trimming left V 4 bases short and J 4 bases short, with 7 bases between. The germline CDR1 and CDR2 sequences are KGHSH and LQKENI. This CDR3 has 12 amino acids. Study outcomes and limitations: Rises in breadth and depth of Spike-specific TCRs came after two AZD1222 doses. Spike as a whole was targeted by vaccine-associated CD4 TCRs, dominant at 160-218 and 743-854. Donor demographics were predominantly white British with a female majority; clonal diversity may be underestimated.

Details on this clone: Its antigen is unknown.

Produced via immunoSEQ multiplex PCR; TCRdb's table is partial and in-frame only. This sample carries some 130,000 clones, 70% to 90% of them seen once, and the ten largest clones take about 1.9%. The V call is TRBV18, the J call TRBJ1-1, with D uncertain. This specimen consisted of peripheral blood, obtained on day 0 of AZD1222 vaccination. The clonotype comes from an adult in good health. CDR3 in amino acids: CASSLVATEAFF. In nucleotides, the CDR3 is TGTGCCAGCTCACTCGTAGCCACTGAAGCTTTCTTT.